This is a list of T cell receptor beta chains from one sample in a study of shared clonotypes between healthy human individuals. Produced via immunoSEQ multiplex PCR; TCRdb's table is partial and in-frame only. The table shows 2 million or so clones, with about 95% occurring only once. Specimen: naive CD8+ T cells sorted from blood. These receptors were obtained from a man aged 18 to 29 in good health. Both conserved end residues are part of each CDR3. Each record gives: V gene, J gene, clone size, D gene, CDR3 protein, CDR3 DNA. A D gene is named only where the DNA matches it firmly. A row's size may be missing; if present it is once, few, many or a size class.

V gene: TRBV30
J gene: TRBJ1-1
clone size: -
D gene: TRBD1
CDR3 protein: CAWSQGVGTEAFF
CDR3 DNA: TGTGCCTGGAGTCAGGGGGTCGGCACTGAAGCTTTCTTT

V gene: TRBV4-3
J gene: TRBJ1-3
clone size: -
D gene: -
CDR3 protein: CASSQGEGPGNTIYF
CDR3 DNA: TGCGCCAGCAGCCAAGGCGAGGGCCCTGGAAACACCATATATTTT

V gene: TRBV7-9
J gene: TRBJ2-7
clone size: -
D gene: -
CDR3 protein: CASSSSIISGLDSYEQYF
CDR3 DNA: TGTGCCAGCAGCTCTTCTATAATTTCGGGCCTTGACTCCTACGAGCAGTACTTC

V gene: TRBV10-3
J gene: TRBJ1-1
clone size: -
D gene: -
CDR3 protein: CAISGDRYTEAFF
CDR3 DNA: TGTGCCATCAGTGGGGACCGATACACTGAAGCTTTCTTT

V gene: TRBV6-1
J gene: TRBJ2-1
clone size: -
D gene: -
CDR3 protein: CASSEGLQDYNEQFF
CDR3 DNA: TGTGCCAGCAGTGAAGGGCTACAGGACTACAATGAGCAGTTCTTC

V gene: TRBV7-9
J gene: TRBJ1-4
clone size: -
D gene: TRBD1
CDR3 protein: CASGNQGDNEKLFF
CDR3 DNA: TGTGCCAGCGGCAACCAGGGGGACAATGAAAAACTGTTTTTT

V gene: TRBV10-3
J gene: TRBJ2-2
clone size: -
D gene: -
CDR3 protein: CAISELQVLTNTGELFF
CDR3 DNA: TGTGCCATCAGTGAGTTACAGGTACTAACGAACACCGGGGAGCTGTTTTTT

V gene: TRBV11-2
J gene: TRBJ2-1
clone size: -
D gene: -
CDR3 protein: CASSPGILVRFNEQFF
CDR3 DNA: TGTGCCAGCAGCCCGGGGATACTAGTTCGATTCAATGAGCAGTTCTTC

V gene: TRBV30
J gene: TRBJ1-1
clone size: once
D gene: -
CDR3 protein: CAWSPTGLWSF
CDR3 DNA: TGTGCCTGGAGTCCAACCGGGCTCTGGAGCTTT

V gene: TRBV2
J gene: TRBJ1-6
clone size: -
D gene: -
CDR3 protein: CAGRDGQGVHNSPLHF
CDR3 DNA: TGTGCCGGCCGGGACGGCCAAGGGGTCCATAATTCACCCCTCCACTTT

V gene: TRBV4-1
J gene: TRBJ2-1
clone size: -
D gene: -
CDR3 protein: CASSPANRHPPYNEQFF
CDR3 DNA: TGCGCCAGCAGCCCCGCCAATCGGCATCCACCCTACAATGAGCAGTTCTTC

V gene: TRBV6-7
J gene: TRBJ1-4
clone size: -
D gene: TRBD1
CDR3 protein: CASRTNRGHPATNEKLFF
CDR3 DNA: TGTGCCAGCAGGACGAACAGGGGCCATCCTGCAACTAATGAAAAACTGTTTTTT

V gene: TRBV4-3
J gene: TRBJ1-2
clone size: -
D gene: -
CDR3 protein: CASSRGGDTGYTF
CDR3 DNA: TGCGCCAGCAGCCGCGGGGGGGATACTGGCTACACCTTC